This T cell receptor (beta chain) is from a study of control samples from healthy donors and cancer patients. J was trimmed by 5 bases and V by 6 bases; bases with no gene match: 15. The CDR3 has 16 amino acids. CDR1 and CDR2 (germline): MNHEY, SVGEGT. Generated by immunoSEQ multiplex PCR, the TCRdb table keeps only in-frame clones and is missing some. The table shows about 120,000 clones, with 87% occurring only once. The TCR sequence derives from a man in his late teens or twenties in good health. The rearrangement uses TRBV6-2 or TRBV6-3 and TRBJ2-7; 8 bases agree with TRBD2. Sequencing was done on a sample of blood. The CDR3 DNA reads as TGTGCCAGCAGCCCGACTGGACTAGCCCGGCAGAACGAGCAGTACTTC. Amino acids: CASSPTGLARQNEQYF.